This TCR beta chain was sequenced for a study of radiotherapy plus CTLA-4 blockade in lung cancer. Here immunoSEQ multiplex PCR was the method, and the copy in TCRdb shows in-frame clones only, minus some. This sample has about 47,000 clones, with around 77% found just once. Study-wide results and caveats: Tumor-origin TCR clones grew in blood after radiotherapy plus ipilimumab. Reports state that early shifts in blood T cell clones, with interferon-beta, best predicted response.

The germline V gene has CDR1 MNHNY and CDR2 SVGAGI (reference sequence). V gave up 2 bases and J gave up 6 bases, with 4 bases separating them. CDR3 length: 12 amino acids. This clone was counted a single time. Antigen specificity is unknown. V gene TRBV6-6 combines with J gene TRBJ2-2; D is undetermined. The sequence was collected from a human donor with non-small cell lung cancer who had stable disease on radiotherapy plus ipilimumab. This specimen consisted of peripheral blood, obtained from a patient treated with radiotherapy plus ipilimumab. The CDR3 sequence: CASSYAAGELFF. In DNA form, the CDR3 reads TGTGCCAGCAGTTACGCAGCCGGGGAGCTGTTTTTT.